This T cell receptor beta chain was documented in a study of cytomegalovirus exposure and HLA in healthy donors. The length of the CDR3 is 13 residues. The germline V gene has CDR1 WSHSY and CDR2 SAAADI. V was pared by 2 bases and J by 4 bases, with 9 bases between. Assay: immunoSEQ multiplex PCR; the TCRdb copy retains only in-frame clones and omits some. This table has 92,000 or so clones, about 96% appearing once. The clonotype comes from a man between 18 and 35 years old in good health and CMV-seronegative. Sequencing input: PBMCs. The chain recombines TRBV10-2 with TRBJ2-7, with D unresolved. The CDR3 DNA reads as TGCGCCAGCAGTGAGATCCCGGGTTACGAGCAGTACGTC. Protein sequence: CASSEIPGYEQYV.